One and the same sample provided the 16 T cell receptor beta chains below, sequenced in a study of blood T cell repertoires in COVID-19. Generated by immunoSEQ multiplex PCR, the TCRdb table keeps only in-frame clones and is missing some. The table has about 390,000 clones, around 87% seen once. The sequenced sample consisted of PBMCs or T cells enriched from blood (not recorded which). Source of these receptors: a woman aged 45-65 years who had recovered from COVID-19.

The gene calls are TRBV27 and TRBJ2-1; TRBD1 might be the D (5 bases). This CDR3 comprises 17 residues. V lost 7 bases and J lost 0, with 19 bases in between. Germline V gene data show CDR1 as MNHEY and CDR2 as SMNVEV (reference sequence). The CDR3 sequence: CASTPSNVDSSYNEQFF. The CDR3 DNA is TGTGCCAGCACCCCCTCAAATGTTGACAGCTCCTACAATGAGCAGTTCTTC.

This clone has just one count. V is TRBV6-5 and J is TRBJ1-4, with D possibly being TRBD1 (6 bases). Trimming shortened V by 7 bases and J by 8 bases, and 20 bases separated the two germline ends. From germline, CDR1 is MNHEY and CDR2 SVGAGI. There are 15 residues in the CDR3. The CDR3 spells CASNHPRGFKEKLFF. DNA of the CDR3: TGTGCCAGCAACCACCCTAGGGGGTTTAAAGAAAAACTGTTTTTT.

This clone was seen a few times. This sequence joins TRBV7-9 and TRBJ1-2; 7 nucleotides align to TRBD1. The trim removed 3 bases at V and 6 bases at J, leaving 13 bases unmatched. From germline, CDR1 is SEHNR and CDR2 FQNEAQ (reference sequence). This CDR3 contains 16 residues. This CDR3 is CASSFLTGTLSNGYTF. The CDR3 DNA follows: TGTGCCAGCAGCTTCCTGACAGGGACCCTTTCGAATGGCTACACCTTC.

This sequence joins TRBV6-6 and TRBJ2-5, with D maybe TRBD2 (6 bases). The CDR3 spans 18 residues. Between the trimmed V and J ends, which lost 5 bases and 1 base, there was a span of 23 bases. CDR1 is MNHNY, CDR2 SVGAGI, per germline (reference sequence). In DNA, the CDR3 is TGTGCCAGCAGTCCAGTCAGGAGGGGTAGGGTCTCCCAAGAGACCCAGTACTTC. Its protein is CASSPVRRGRVSQETQYF.

In its sample, this clone was seen a few times. The V call is TRBV7-3, the J call TRBJ2-2; D is uncertain. The CDR3 totals 14 residues. The germline V gene encodes CDR1 SGHTA and CDR2 FQGTGA. V lost 5 bases and J 1 base, leaving 8 bases between the germline ends. The CDR3 here is CASSPPGNTGELFF. The CDR3 coding sequence is TGTGCCAGCAGCCCCCCAGGGAACACCGGGGAGCTGTTTTTT.

Only one count was recorded for this clone. The V call is TRBV4-2, the J call TRBJ1-6; D might be TRBD1 (5 bases). This CDR3 contains 17 residues. With 0 bases removed from V and 0 bases from J, the gap between germline ends came to 9 bases. Germline CDR1 reads LGHNA; CDR2 reads YNFKEQ. This CDR3 reads CASSQEGGSSYNSPLHF. CDR3 bases: TGTGCCAGCAGCCAAGAGGGGGGGAGCTCCTATAATTCACCCCTCCACTTT.

The V and J genes are TRBV5-6 and TRBJ1-1; the D is unclear. The CDR3 sequence is 13 residues long. In germline, CDR1 is SGHDT, CDR2 YYEEEE. The V end lost 2 bases, the J end lost 0 bases, and 5 bases lay between the germline ends. CDR3 DNA sequence: TGTGCCAGCAGCTTCGGTCTGAACACTGAAGCTTTCTTT. Protein product: CASSFGLNTEAFF.

J is TRBJ2-2 and V is TRBV11-3; a possible D gene is TRBD1 (5 bases). The germline CDR1 and CDR2 sequences are SGHNT and YENEEA. The CDR3 sequence is 15 residues long. V gave up 1 base and J gave up 6 bases, with 12 bases separating them. CDR3 nucleotide sequence: TGTGCCAGCAGCTTAGGGGGCGCGGACGCCGGGGAGCTGTTTTTT. Its protein is CASSLGGADAGELFF.

Comment on this clone: Germline is not matched at one junction end, which may reflect a read error. This sequence joins TRBV6-5 and TRBJ1-1, with 7 positions matching TRBD1. The CDR3 sequence is 15 residues long. Germline values: CDR1 MNHEY, CDR2 SVGAGI. CDR3: CASSYSVTGNAEAFF. In nucleotides, the CDR3 is TGTGCCAGCAGTTACTCCGTGACAGGGAACGCTGAAGCTTTCTTT.

Turning to this clone: The sample has other DNA sequences that encode this CDR3 too. The chain recombines TRBV5-4 with TRBJ1-2, with TRBD1 as a possible D gene (5 bases). The CDR3 loop spans 14 amino acids. The V gene's germline CDR1 is SGHNT and CDR2 YYREEE (reference sequence). Between the trimmed V and J ends, which lost 2 bases and 1 base, there was a span of 9 bases. CDR3 loop: CASSLKQGNYGYTF. In DNA form, the CDR3 reads TGTGCCAGCAGCTTAAAGCAGGGTAACTATGGCTACACCTTC.

The chain uses TRBV4-1 and TRBJ1-4; weak D call: TRBD1 (5 bases). Germline V gene sequence: CDR1 MGHRA, CDR2 YSYEKL. The CDR3 spans 16 residues. V lost 0 bases and J 8 bases, leaving 16 bases between the germline ends. CDR3 nucleotides: TGCGCCAGCAGCCAAGATCCAATGGGGCTTTGGGAAAAACTGTTTTTT. It translates to CASSQDPMGLWEKLFF.

The chain uses TRBV24-1 and TRBJ1-1; D gene ambiguous. Germline CDR1 KGHDR, CDR2 SFDVKD. The germline V and J ends were trimmed by 1 base and 1 base, with 9 bases remaining between them. This CDR3 region has 15 residues. The CDR3 reads CATSDFSGENTEAFF. For the CDR3, the DNA is TGTGCCACCAGTGATTTCTCCGGGGAGAACACTGAAGCTTTCTTT.

This clone was detected a few times. The J gene is TRBJ2-3, the V gene TRBV5-1; 9 nucleotides align to TRBD2. The ends lost 3 bases at V and 4 bases at J; junction bases unmatched: 0. Germline CDR1 is SGHRS and CDR2 is YFSETQ. The CDR3 has 13 residues. The CDR3 reads CASSWTSADTQYF. CDR3 nucleotides: TGCGCCAGCAGCTGGACTAGCGCAGATACGCAGTATTTT.

The gene calls are TRBV6-5 and TRBJ1-1; the D gene is possibly TRBD1 (6 bases). Germline CDR1 MNHEY, CDR2 SVGAGI. Trimming left V 7 bases short and J 7 bases short, with 16 bases between. The CDR3 has 13 residues. CDR3 DNA sequence: TGTGCCAGCACCCCAAGAGGGGGAAGTGAAGCTTTCTTT. Encoded protein: CASTPRGGSEAFF.

This clone has just a few counts. The chain carries TRBV5-8 and TRBJ2-1; D is possibly TRBD1 (6 bases). The V end was cut by 4 bases, the J end by 7 bases, with 18 bases between. Germline values: CDR1 SGHTS, CDR2 YDEGEE. This CDR3 is 15 amino acids long. The CDR3 coding sequence is TGTGCCAGCAGCCGGCCTCAGGGCAGGGGTAATGAGCAGTTCTTC. This gives the protein CASSRPQGRGNEQFF.

The chain carries TRBV27 and TRBJ1-6; 9 nucleotides agree with TRBD1. This CDR3 has 15 residues. Unmatched junction bases numbered 2, after V lost 1 base and J lost 7 bases. Germline V gives CDR1 MNHEY, CDR2 SMNVEV (reference sequence). In DNA form, the CDR3 reads TGTGCCAGCAGTTTATTCACAGGGGGCAATTCACCCCTCCACTTT. It translates to CASSLFTGGNSPLHF.